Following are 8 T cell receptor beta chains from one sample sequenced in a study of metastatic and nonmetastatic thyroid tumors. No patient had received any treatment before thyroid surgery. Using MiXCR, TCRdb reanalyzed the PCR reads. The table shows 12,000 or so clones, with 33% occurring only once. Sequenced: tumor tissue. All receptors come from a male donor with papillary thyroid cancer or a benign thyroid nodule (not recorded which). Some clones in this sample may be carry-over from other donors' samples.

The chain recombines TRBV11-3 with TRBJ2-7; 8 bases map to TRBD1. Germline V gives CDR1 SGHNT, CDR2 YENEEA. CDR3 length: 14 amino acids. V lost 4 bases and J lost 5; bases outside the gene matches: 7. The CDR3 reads CASSSRDRTHEQYF. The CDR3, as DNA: TGTGCCAGCAGCTCCCGGGACAGGACCCACGAGCAGTACTTC.

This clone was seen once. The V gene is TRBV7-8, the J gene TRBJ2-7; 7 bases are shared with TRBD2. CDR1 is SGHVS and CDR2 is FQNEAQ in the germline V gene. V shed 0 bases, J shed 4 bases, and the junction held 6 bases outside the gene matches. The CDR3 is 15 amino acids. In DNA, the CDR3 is TGTGCCAGCAGCTTAGCGCGGGAGTTATCTTACGAGCAGTACTTC. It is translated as CASSLARELSYEQYF. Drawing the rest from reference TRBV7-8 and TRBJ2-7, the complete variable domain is GAGVSQSPRYKVAKRGQDVALRCDPISGHVSLFWYQQALGQGPEFLTYFQNEAQLDKSGLPSDRFFAERPEGSVSTLKIQRTQQEDSAVYLCASSLARELSYEQYFGPGTRLTVT.

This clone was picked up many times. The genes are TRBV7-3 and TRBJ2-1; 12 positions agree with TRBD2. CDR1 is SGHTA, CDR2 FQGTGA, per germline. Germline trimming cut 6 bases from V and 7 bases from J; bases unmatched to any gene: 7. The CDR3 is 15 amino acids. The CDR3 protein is CASRSLAGGRNEQFF. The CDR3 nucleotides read TGTGCCAGCAGGTCCCTAGCGGGAGGGCGGAATGAGCAGTTCTTC. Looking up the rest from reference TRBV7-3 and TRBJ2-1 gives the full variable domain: GAGVSQTPSNKVTEKGKYVELRCDPISGHTALYWYRQSLGQGPEFLIYFQGTGAADDSGLPNDRFFAVRPEGSVSTLKIQRTERGDSAVYLCASRSLAGGRNEQFFGPGTRLTVL.

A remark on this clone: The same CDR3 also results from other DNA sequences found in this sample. This CDR3 reads CASSHQAGAVETQYF. In nucleotides, the CDR3 is TGTGCCAGCAGTCACCAAGCGGGAGCCGTTGAGACCCAGTACTTC. This chain joins TRBV6-1 and TRBJ2-5; 8 bases map to TRBD2. Trimming at V came to 5 bases and at J to 5 bases, leaving 10 bases not matched to a gene. This CDR3 is 15 amino acids long. In germline, CDR1 is MNHNS, CDR2 SASEGT.

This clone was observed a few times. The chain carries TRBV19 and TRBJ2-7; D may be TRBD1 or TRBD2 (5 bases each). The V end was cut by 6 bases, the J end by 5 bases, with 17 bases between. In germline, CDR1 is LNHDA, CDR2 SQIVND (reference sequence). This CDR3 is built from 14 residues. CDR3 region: CASRHAGSPDEQYF. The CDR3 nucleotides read TGTGCCAGTAGGCACGCAGGGAGTCCAGACGAGCAGTACTTC.

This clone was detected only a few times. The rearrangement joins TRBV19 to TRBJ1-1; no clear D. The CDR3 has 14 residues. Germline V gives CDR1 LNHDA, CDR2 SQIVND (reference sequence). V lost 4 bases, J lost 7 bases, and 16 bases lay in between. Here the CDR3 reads CASSKSTRSLEAFF. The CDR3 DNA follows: TGTGCCAGTAGTAAATCGACACGGAGCCTTGAAGCTTTCTTT.

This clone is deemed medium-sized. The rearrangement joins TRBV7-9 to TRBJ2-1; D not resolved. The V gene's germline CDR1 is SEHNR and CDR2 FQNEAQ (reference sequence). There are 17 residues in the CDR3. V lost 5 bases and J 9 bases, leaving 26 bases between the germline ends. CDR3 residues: CASSPSAGEQVPGEQFF. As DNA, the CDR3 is TGTGCCAGCAGCCCTTCCGCAGGCGAGCAGGTTCCTGGTGAGCAGTTCTTC. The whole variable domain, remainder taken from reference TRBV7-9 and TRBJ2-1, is DTGVSQNPRHKITKRGQNVTFRCDPISEHNRLYWYRQTLGQGPEFLTYFQNEAQLEKSRLLSDRFSAERPKGSFSTLEIQRTEQGDSAMYLCASSPSAGEQVPGEQFFGPGTRLTVL.

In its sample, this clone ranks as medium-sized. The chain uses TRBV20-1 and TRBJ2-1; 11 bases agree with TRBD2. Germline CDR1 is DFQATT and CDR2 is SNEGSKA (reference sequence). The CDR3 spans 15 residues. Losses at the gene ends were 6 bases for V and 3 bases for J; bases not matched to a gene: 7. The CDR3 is CSAKTGTSGYNEQFF. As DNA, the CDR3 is TGCAGTGCCAAGACCGGGACTAGCGGCTACAATGAGCAGTTCTTC.